This paragraph reports one TCR beta chain. This clonotype appeared a few times. It has no known antigen specificity. No clone much larger than this one lies a single base away; base qualities are absent. Including the terminal cysteine and phenylalanine, the CDR3 comprises 15 residues. Kept here is only the CDR3 DNA, which spans 45 bases and is read in frame from base 1. After removal of 6 bases from V and 6 bases from J, the junction retains 7 bases not matched to a gene. This record comes from a study of CD8 T cells in ankylosing spondylitis (dated by TCRdb to about 2017). Describing the broader study: To find TCR variants linked to disease, the study profiled T cell receptor beta repertoires in ankylosing spondylitis patients and healthy donors. The full study cohort was made up of about 25 ankylosing spondylitis patients and fewer than 120 healthy donors. Samples of peripheral blood were taken, and for ankylosing spondylitis patients, synovial fluid was collected as well. What the research found in general, with its limitations: Some motif variants had previously been reported in the synovial fluid and blood of reactive arthritis patients, which suggests shared mechanisms of disease initiation. Blood from ankylosing spondylitis patients appeared to be characterized by a TCR beta motif composed of about eight highly homologous amino acid variants. In peripheral blood, the disease-linked clones were found at relatively low frequencies and had a CD8+ phenotype. According to the report, matched synovial fluid samples from ankylosing spondylitis patients were significantly enriched for the disease-linked clones.

Sequencing was performed on an Illumina HiSeq 2500. Quantitative 5'-RACE with molecular barcodes was the method used to prepare the TCR beta libraries. Concerning the study's data processing: A new computational method based on a probabilistic model of VDJ rearrangement was used to identify disease-linked TCR variants. TCRdb passed the public sequencing reads through fastp at Q25 and MiXCR, retaining productive beta sequences. For every CDR3 protein sequence, its rows merge into one entry that carries the most common genes and DNA. These V and J calls are TCRdb output, not the study's own analysis. The sample profile shows over 600,000 distinct CDR3 sequences; around 19% of them were found once. Jointly, the top ten make up roughly a fifth of the sample.

The chain uses TRBV12-3 or TRBV12-4 and TRBJ2-1, with 11 middle bases fitting TRBD2. Sample: blood, either unsorted or a sorted T cell fraction (not recorded which). This clonotype was sampled from a male donor with ankylosing spondylitis. CDR3 reads: CASRVSGRGPNEQFF. Here is the DNA: TGTGCCAGCAGGGTTAGCGGGAGGGGACCCAATGAGCAGTTCTTC.